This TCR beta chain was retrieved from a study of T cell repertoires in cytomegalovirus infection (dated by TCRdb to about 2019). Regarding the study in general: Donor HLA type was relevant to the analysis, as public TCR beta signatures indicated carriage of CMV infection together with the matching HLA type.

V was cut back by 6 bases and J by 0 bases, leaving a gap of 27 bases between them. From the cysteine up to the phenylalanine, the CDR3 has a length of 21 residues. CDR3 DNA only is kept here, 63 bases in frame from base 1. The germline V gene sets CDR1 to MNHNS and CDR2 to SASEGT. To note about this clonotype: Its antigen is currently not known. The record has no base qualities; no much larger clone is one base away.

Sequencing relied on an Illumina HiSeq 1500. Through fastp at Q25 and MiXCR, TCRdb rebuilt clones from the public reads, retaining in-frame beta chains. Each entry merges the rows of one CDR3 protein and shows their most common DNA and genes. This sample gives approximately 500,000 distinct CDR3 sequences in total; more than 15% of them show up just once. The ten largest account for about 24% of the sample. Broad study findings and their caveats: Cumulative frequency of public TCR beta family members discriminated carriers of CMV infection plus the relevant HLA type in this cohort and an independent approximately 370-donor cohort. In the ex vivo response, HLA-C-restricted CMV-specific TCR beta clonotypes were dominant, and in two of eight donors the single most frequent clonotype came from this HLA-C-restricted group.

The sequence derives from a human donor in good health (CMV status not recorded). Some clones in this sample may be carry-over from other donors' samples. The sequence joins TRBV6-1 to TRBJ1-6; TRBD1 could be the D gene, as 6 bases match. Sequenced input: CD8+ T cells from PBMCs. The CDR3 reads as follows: CASSHGGIRWTFSSYNSPLHF. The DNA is TGTGCCAGCAGCCACGGGGGCATCAGGTGGACATTTAGCTCCTATAATTCACCCCTCCACTTT.